This T cell receptor (beta chain) was identified during a study of blood T cell repertoires in COVID-19. The V end was cut by 6 bases, the J end by 0 bases, with 11 bases between. Germline CDR1 and CDR2: SNHLY and FYNNEI. The CDR3 is 14 residues long. Using immunoSEQ multiplex PCR, the repertoire was profiled, and TCRdb retains in-frame clones only, with some absent. Seen here are 150,000 or so clones, approximately 86% observed once, and the top ten hold 11%. The receptor was derived from a woman aged 65 to 85 with COVID-19, enrolled during active disease. The genes are TRBV2 and TRBJ2-5, with D possibly matching TRBD2 (5 bases). Material: peripheral blood. The CDR3 sequence: CASRPTGYQETQYF. CDR3 DNA: TGTGCCAGCAGACCAACGGGGTACCAAGAGACCCAGTACTTC.